Listed below are T cell receptor beta chains from one sample, sequenced in a study of siplizumab effects on memory and regulatory T cells. Sequencing used immunoSEQ multiplex PCR; TCRdb keeps in-frame clones, though not all of them. In the table there are 95,000 to 100,000 clones, 92% of which are singletons. Material: non-Treg CD4+ T cells sorted from blood. These receptors originate from a human donor in good health. Each CDR3 is given with its conserved first and last residue. A D gene is named only where the DNA matches it firmly. A row's size may be missing; if present it is once, few, many or a size class.

D gene | J gene | clone size | V gene | CDR3 DNA | CDR3 protein
TRBD2 | TRBJ2-7 | NA | TRBV5-1 | TGCGCCAGCAGCAACGGACTAGCGGAAAACTCCTACGAGCAGTACTTC | CASSNGLAENSYEQYF
NA | TRBJ1-5 | NA | TRBV15 | TGTGCCACCAGCAGAACCCCCGGCCGGGGGGCCTACCAGCCCCAGCATTTT | CATSRTPGRGAYQPQHF
NA | TRBJ2-2 | NA | TRBV2 | TGTGCCAGCAGGGGCGGCGCCAGTAACACCGGGGAGCTGTTTTTT | CASRGGASNTGELFF
NA | TRBJ1-1 | NA | TRBV27 | TGTGCCAGCAGTTCAACAGGGATCAGGAACACTGAAGCTTTCTTT | CASSSTGIRNTEAFF
NA | TRBJ2-2 | NA | TRBV10-1 | TGCGCCAGCAGTGTCGGGGCAGCGGGCCTCACCGGGGAGCTGTTTTTT | CASSVGAAGLTGELFF
TRBD1 | TRBJ2-1 | NA | TRBV2 | TGTGCCAGCAGTCCAAGAGGACAGGCCGAGCAGTTCTTC | CASSPRGQAEQFF
NA | TRBJ2-3 | NA | TRBV27 | TGTGCCAGCGGAAATCACAGAACAGATACGCAGTATTTT | CASGNHRTDTQYF
NA | TRBJ1-1 | NA | TRBV2 | TGTGCCAGCAGTGAAGTAAGGGGACCGAACACTGAAGCTTTCTTT | CASSEVRGPNTEAFF
TRBD2 | TRBJ2-5 | NA | TRBV7-9 | TGTGCCAGCAGCGTACGACTAGCGGGAGCCCGCGGAGAGACCCAGTACTTC | CASSVRLAGARGETQYF
NA | TRBJ2-5 | NA | TRBV29-1 | TGCAGCGCCCACCGGCCTCTGGAGACCCAGTACTTC | CSAHRPLETQYF
NA | TRBJ1-1 | NA | TRBV29-1 | TGCAGCGTTGAAGCCCGGGGACCTACTGAAGCTTTCTTT | CSVEARGPTEAFF
TRBD1 | TRBJ2-2 | once | TRBV29-1 | TGCAGCGTAGTAGGGACAGGGGTTTGGACCGGGGAGCTGTTTTTT | CSVVGTGVWTGELFF
TRBD1 | TRBJ1-1 | NA | TRBV5-1 | TGCGCCAGCAGCTCACAGGGGGCAGGGACTGAAGCTTTCTTT | CASSSQGAGTEAFF
TRBD2 | TRBJ2-3 | once | TRBV28 | TGTGCCAGCGCCCGGGGGGGAAGCACAGATACGCAGTATTTT | CASARGGSTDTQYF
NA | TRBJ1-5 | NA | TRBV23-1 | TGCGCCAGCAGTCACCTCGGGACATGGGATAGCAATCAGCCCCAGCATTTT | CASSHLGTWDSNQPQHF
NA | TRBJ1-3 | NA | TRBV30 | TGTGCCTGGAGTGTTGGACAGTTGTCTGGAAACACCATATATTTT | CAWSVGQLSGNTIYF
TRBD1 | TRBJ1-5 | once | TRBV19 | TGTGCCAGTAGTGCTTCGACAGGGGGCAATCAGCCCCAGCATTTT | CASSASTGGNQPQHF
NA | TRBJ2-5 | NA | TRBV7-2 | TGTGCCAGCAGACTAGTAAAGGTGGTGGCTCCGAGAGAGACCCAGTACTTC | CASRLVKVVAPRETQYF
TRBD1 | TRBJ1-2 | NA | TRBV5-4 | TGTGCCAGCAGCACCGACAGGGGATGGAGCTATGGCTACACCTTC | CASSTDRGWSYGYTF
NA | TRBJ1-1 | NA | TRBV30 | TGTGCCTGGAGTGTAGTGTCCACTGAAGCTTTCTTT | CAWSVVSTEAFF
TRBD1 | TRBJ1-2 | NA | TRBV5-4 | TGTGCCAGCAGCGCGGCACAGGGGCCCACTAACTATGGCTACACCTTC | CASSAAQGPTNYGYTF
TRBD2 | TRBJ2-7 | few | TRBV10-3 | TGTGCCATCGCCCCTGGGAGCGGGAGTTACGAGCAGTACTTC | CAIAPGSGSYEQYF
TRBD2 | TRBJ2-1 | NA | TRBV12-5 | TGTGCTAGTGGTTTGGGACTGGGCGGGAGGTCCATTGAGCAGTTCTTC | CASGLGLGGRSIEQFF
NA | TRBJ2-1 | NA | TRBV6-1 | TGTGCCAGCTCGATTATTAGCTCCTACAATGAGCAGTTCTTC | CASSIISSYNEQFF
TRBD2 | TRBJ2-7 | NA | TRBV30 | TGTGCCTGGAGGAGACTAGCGGGGATATACGAGCAGTACTTC | CAWRRLAGIYEQYF
NA | TRBJ2-5 | NA | TRBV27 | TGTGCCAGCGGACCGTGGCAAGAGACCCAGTACTTC | CASGPWQETQYF
NA | TRBJ1-6 | once | TRBV4-3 | TGCGCCAGCAGCCATGCGGGGAGCTCCTATAATTCACCCCTCCACTTT | CASSHAGSSYNSPLHF
TRBD2 | TRBJ2-7 | few | TRBV10-3 | TGTGCCATCAGGGAGGGCCCTCTAGCGGGGATTACCTACGAGCAGTACTTC | CAIREGPLAGITYEQYF
NA | TRBJ1-3 | NA | TRBV27 | TGTGCCAGCAGTTTAAAGAGAGGGACAACTGGAAACACCATATATTTT | CASSLKRGTTGNTIYF
TRBD1 | TRBJ1-1 | NA | TRBV18 | TGTGCCAGCTCACTCTCCGGACAGGGGTTTGGTGAAGCTTTCTTT | CASSLSGQGFGEAFF
TRBD2 | TRBJ2-1 | NA | TRBV7-2 | TGTGCCAGCAGCTTTACCACCTTGACTAGCGGCTTCAGGGGTGAGCAGTTCTTC | CASSFTTLTSGFRGEQFF
NA | TRBJ1-4 | NA | TRBV18 | TGTGCCAGCTCACGGAGCAGTTATTTGGCTAATGAAAAACTGTTTTTT | CASSRSSYLANEKLFF
TRBD2 | TRBJ2-1 | few | TRBV2 | TGTGCCAGCAGTGAAGATAGCGGGGCCCTCAATGAGCAGTTCTTC | CASSEDSGALNEQFF
TRBD1 | TRBJ2-3 | NA | TRBV19 | TGTGCCAGTAGTATAAGAAGGACAGGGGGGGGAGATACGCAGTATTTT | CASSIRRTGGGDTQYF
TRBD2 | TRBJ2-1 | NA | TRBV7-8 | TGTGCCAGCAGCTTTAGCGGGGGTTACAATGAGCAGTTCTTC | CASSFSGGYNEQFF
NA | TRBJ2-7 | few | TRBV7-9 | TGTGCCAGCAGCTCCCGTTTGGGATCCGAGCAGTACTTC | CASSSRLGSEQYF
NA | TRBJ2-7 | NA | TRBV7-2 | TGTGCCAGCAGCTCCGAACGACTATCCTACGAGCAGTACTTC | CASSSERLSYEQYF
NA | TRBJ2-7 | once | TRBV7-2 | TGTGCCAGCAGCCTAGGAGGACTTTCCTCCTACGAGCAGTACTTC | CASSLGGLSSYEQYF
NA | TRBJ2-3 | NA | TRBV10-1 | TGCGCCAGCAGTGCCCGACCCAGCGGAGATACGCAGTATTTT | CASSARPSGDTQYF
TRBD2 | TRBJ2-5 | NA | TRBV18 | TGTGCCAGCTCACCTGAGGCGGGGGGAGAAGAGACCCAGTACTTC | CASSPEAGGEETQYF
NA | TRBJ1-3 | NA | TRBV5-5 | TGTGCCAGCAGGAAGGATATCTCTGGAAACACCATATATTTT | CASRKDISGNTIYF
TRBD2 | TRBJ2-1 | NA | TRBV4-1 | TGCGCCAGCAGCCAAGCACTAGCGGGGATCAATGAGCAGTTCTTC | CASSQALAGINEQFF
TRBD2 | TRBJ2-7 | few | TRBV4-1 | TGCGCCAGCACAAGGACTAGCGGCTCCTACGAGCAGTACTTC | CASTRTSGSYEQYF
NA | TRBJ2-7 | NA | TRBV30 | TGTGCCTGGAGTAAACACAGGGTACCTCCTTACGAGCAGTACTTC | CAWSKHRVPPYEQYF
TRBD1 | TRBJ2-7 | NA | TRBV12-5 | TGTGCTAAGGCAGGGGGCGAGCAGTACTTC | CAKAGGEQYF
NA | TRBJ2-3 | NA | TRBV5-1 | TGCGCCAGCAGCTTGGCACTGCCTAGCACAGATACGCAGTATTTT | CASSLALPSTDTQYF
NA | TRBJ2-3 | NA | TRBV5-5 | TGTGCCAGCAGCGGGGAGGGCACAGATACGCAGTATTTT | CASSGEGTDTQYF
TRBD2 | TRBJ2-7 | NA | TRBV6-5 | TGTGCCAGCAGCGTTAGGGCTAGCGGGCTCTACGAGCAGTACTTC | CASSVRASGLYEQYF
NA | TRBJ2-7 | NA | TRBV30 | TGTGCCTGGAGTGTGGGGGCATCAGGCCCCGGGGGGTTCCTAATCTACGAGCAGTACTTC | CAWSVGASGPGGFLIYEQYF
NA | TRBJ2-7 | NA | TRBV11-3 | TGTGCCAGCAGGGACAACTACGAGCAGTACTTC | CASRDNYEQYF
NA | TRBJ2-7 | NA | TRBV6-6 | TGTGCCAGCAGTTCCCAGACTACTACTTCCTACGAGCAGTACTTC | CASSSQTTTSYEQYF
NA | TRBJ1-5 | NA | TRBV21-1 | TGTGCCAGCAGCAAAAGGGTATGGACAGCCGGCAATCAGCCCCAGCATTTT | CASSKRVWTAGNQPQHF
TRBD1 | TRBJ1-1 | NA | TRBV5-1 | TGCGCCAGCAGTAATAACCCCGAGGGGGCGGGCACTGAAGCTTTCTTT | CASSNNPEGAGTEAFF
NA | TRBJ1-3 | NA | TRBV30 | TGTGCCTGGAGTGAAGGACTCCAAAACACCATATATTTT | CAWSEGLQNTIYF
TRBD2 | TRBJ2-5 | NA | TRBV5-5 | TGTGCCAGCAGCTCAGGGACTAGCGGGATGGAGACCCAGTACTTC | CASSSGTSGMETQYF
NA | TRBJ2-5 | NA | TRBV7-7 | TGTGCTAGCAGCTTGGGCAGGGGTAGAGGGGAGACCCAGTACTTC | CASSLGRGRGETQYF
NA | TRBJ1-2 | NA | TRBV19 | TGTGCCAGTAGTCGTTTTGGTACAGCCTATGGCTACACCTTC | CASSRFGTAYGYTF
NA | TRBJ1-1 | NA | TRBV6-6 | TGTGCCAGCAGTTACTCTACCGGAGGAGGAAACACTGAAGCTTTCTTT | CASSYSTGGGNTEAFF
NA | TRBJ1-4 | NA | TRBV19 | TGTGCCAGTAATGTCGCAACTAATGAAAAACTGTTTTTT | CASNVATNEKLFF